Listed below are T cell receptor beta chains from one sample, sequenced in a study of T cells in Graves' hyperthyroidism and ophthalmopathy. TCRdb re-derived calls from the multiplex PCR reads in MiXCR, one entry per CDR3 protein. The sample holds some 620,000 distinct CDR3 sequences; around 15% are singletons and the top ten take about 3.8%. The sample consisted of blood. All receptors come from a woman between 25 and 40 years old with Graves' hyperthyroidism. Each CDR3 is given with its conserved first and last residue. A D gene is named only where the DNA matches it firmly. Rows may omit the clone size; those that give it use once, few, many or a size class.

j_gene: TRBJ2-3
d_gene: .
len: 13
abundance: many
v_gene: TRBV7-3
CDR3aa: CASSLAPTDTQYF
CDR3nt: TGTGCCAGCAGCTTGGCTCCGACAGATACGCAGTATTTT

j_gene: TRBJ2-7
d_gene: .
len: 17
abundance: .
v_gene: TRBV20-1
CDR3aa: CSAGGADRPGHSYEQYF
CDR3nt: TGCAGTGCTGGGGGAGCCGACAGGCCGGGGCACTCCTACGAGCAGTACTTC

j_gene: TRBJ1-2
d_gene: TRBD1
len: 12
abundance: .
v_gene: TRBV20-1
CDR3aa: CSASAQGDGYTF
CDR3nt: TGCAGTGCTAGCGCACAGGGGGATGGCTACACCTTC

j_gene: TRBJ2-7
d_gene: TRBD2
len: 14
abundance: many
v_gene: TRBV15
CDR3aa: CATSEPGTSDEQYF
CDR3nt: TGTGCCACCAGCGAACCCGGGACTAGTGACGAGCAGTACTTC

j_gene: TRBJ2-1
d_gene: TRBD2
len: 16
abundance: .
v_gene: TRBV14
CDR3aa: CASSILAGVSYNEQFF
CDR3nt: TGTGCCAGCAGCATTCTAGCGGGAGTCTCCTACAATGAGCAGTTCTTC

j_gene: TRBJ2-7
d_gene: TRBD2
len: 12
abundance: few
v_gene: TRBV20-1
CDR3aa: CSASAGAWEQYF
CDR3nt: TGCAGTGCTAGCGCGGGAGCCTGGGAGCAGTACTTC

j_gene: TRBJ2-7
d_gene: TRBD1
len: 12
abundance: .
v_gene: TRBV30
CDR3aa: CAWGDRAYEQYF
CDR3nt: TGTGCCTGGGGGGACAGGGCCTACGAGCAGTACTTC

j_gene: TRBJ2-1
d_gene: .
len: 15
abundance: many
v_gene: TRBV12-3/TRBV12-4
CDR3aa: CASSYRDSSYNEQFF
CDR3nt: TGTGCCAGCAGTTACAGGGATAGCTCCTACAATGAGCAGTTCTTC

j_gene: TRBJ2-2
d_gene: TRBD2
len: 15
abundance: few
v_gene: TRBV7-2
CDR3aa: CASSYLGTSPGELFF
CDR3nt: TGTGCCAGCAGCTACCTCGGGACTAGTCCCGGGGAGCTGTTTTTT

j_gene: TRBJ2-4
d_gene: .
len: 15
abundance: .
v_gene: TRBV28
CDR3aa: CASSYQEDGKDIQYF
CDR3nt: TGTGCCAGCAGTTACCAGGAAGATGGCAAAGACATTCAGTACTTC

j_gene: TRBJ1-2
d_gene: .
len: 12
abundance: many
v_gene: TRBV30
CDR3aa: CAWSDPSYGYTF
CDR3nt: TGTGCCTGGAGTGACCCCTCCTATGGCTACACCTTC

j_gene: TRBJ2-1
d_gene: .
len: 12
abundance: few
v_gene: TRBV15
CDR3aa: CATSSRGYEQFF
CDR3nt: TGTGCCACCAGCAGCAGGGGCTATGAGCAGTTCTTC

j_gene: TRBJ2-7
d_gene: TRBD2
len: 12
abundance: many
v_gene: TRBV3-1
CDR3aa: CASSQLRGEQYF
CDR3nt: TGTGCCAGCAGCCAGCTGCGGGGGGAGCAGTACTTC

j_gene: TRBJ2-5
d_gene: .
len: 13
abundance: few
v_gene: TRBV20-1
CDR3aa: CSASKTEQETQYF
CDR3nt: TGCAGTGCTAGTAAGACAGAACAAGAGACCCAGTACTTC

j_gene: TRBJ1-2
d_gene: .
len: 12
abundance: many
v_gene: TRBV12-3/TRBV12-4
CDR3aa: CASSPLGDGYTF
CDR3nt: TGTGCCAGCAGCCCACTTGGGGATGGCTACACCTTC